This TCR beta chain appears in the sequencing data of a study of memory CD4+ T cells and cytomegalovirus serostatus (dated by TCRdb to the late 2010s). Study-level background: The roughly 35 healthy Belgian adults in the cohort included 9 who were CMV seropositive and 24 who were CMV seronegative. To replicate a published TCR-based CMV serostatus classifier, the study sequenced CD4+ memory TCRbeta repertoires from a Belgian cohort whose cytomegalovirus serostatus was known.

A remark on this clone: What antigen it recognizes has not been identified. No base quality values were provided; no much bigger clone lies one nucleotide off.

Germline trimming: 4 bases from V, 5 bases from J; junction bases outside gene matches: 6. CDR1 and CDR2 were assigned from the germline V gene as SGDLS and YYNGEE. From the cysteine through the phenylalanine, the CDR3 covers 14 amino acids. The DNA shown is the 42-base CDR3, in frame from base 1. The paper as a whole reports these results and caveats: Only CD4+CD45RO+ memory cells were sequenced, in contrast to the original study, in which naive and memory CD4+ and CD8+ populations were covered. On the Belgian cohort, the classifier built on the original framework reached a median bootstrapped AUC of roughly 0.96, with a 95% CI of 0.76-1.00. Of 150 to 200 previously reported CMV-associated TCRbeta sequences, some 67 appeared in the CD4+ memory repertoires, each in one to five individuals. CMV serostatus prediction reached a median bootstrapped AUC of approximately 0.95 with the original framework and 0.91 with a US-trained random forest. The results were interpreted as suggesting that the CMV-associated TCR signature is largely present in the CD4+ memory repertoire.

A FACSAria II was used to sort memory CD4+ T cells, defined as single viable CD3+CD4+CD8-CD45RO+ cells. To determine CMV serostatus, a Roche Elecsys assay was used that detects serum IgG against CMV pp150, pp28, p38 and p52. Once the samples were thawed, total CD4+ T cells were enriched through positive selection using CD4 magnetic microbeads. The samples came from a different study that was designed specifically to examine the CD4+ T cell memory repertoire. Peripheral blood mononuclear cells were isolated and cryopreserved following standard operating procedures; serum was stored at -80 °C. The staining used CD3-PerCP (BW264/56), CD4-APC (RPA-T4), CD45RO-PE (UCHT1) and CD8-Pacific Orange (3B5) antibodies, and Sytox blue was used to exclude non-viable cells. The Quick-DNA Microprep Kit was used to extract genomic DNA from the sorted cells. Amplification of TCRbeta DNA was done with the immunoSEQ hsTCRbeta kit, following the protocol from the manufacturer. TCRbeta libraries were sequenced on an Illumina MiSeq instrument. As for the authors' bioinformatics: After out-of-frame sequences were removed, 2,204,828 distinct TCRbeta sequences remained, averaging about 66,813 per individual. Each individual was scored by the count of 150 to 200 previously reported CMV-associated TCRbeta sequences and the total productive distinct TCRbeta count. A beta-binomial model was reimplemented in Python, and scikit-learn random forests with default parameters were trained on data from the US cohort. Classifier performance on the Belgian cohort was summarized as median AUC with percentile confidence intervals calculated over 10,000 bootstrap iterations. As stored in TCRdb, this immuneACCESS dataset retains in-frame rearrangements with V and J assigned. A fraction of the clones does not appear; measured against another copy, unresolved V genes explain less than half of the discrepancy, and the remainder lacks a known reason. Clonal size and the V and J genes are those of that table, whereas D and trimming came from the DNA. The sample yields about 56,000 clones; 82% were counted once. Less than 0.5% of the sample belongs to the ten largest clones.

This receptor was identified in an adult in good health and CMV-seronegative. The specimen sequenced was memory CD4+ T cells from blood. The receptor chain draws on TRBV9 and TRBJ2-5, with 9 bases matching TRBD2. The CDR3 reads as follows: CASSPGLARETQYF. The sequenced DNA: TGTGCCAGCAGCCCGGGACTAGCTCGCGAGACCCAGTACTTC.